These 10 T cell receptor beta chains came from one sample sequenced in a study of cytotoxic CD8 clonotypes in ibrutinib-treated CLL. The protocol was immunoSEQ multiplex PCR, while the TCRdb copy is restricted to in-frame clones and leaves out a portion. The sample lists about 160,000 clones; 70% to 90% were seen once. Sequencing used PBMCs, obtained at disease progression, from a patient treated with ibrutinib. Receptors were obtained from a human donor with chronic lymphocytic leukemia.

This rearrangement joins TRBV19 to TRBJ1-2; the D is unclear. CDR3 size: 14 residues. Germline V gene lookup returns CDR1 LNHDA and CDR2 SQIVND (reference sequence). V lost 3 bases to trimming and J lost 0 bases, with 8 bases between them. Here the CDR3 DNA reads TGTGCCAGTAGTATCATACAGTCTAACTATGGCTACACCTTC. Residues: CASSIIQSNYGYTF.

The chain carries TRBV18 and TRBJ2-7, with D uncertain. The CDR3 is 13 residues long. The germline V gene encodes CDR1 KGHSH and CDR2 LQKENI. Trimming took 0 bases from V and 4 from J, leaving 7 bases between them. The CDR3 is CASSPPRMYEQYF. CDR3 sequence (DNA): TGTGCCAGCTCACCACCGCGCATGTACGAGCAGTACTTC.

This rearrangement joins TRBV5-1 to TRBJ2-2; no clear D gene. The germline V and J ends were trimmed by 0 bases and 2 bases, with 5 bases remaining between them. The germline CDR1 and CDR2 sequences are SGHRS and YFSETQ. The CDR3 is 14 amino acids. The DNA for the CDR3 is TGCGCCAGCAGCTTGGACACTAACACCGGGGAGCTGTTTTTT. Its protein is CASSLDTNTGELFF.

V is TRBV7-3 and J is TRBJ1-2; unclear D gene. The V gene lost 5 bases and the J gene lost 5 bases, with 15 bases spanning the gap. Germline V gene sequence: CDR1 SGHTA, CDR2 FQGTGA. The CDR3 loop spans 14 amino acids. The CDR3 bases are TGTGCCAGCAGCGTTAGCCCGGCAGATTATGGCTACACCTTC. It specifies CASSVSPADYGYTF.

The chain couples TRBV7-6 to TRBJ2-5, with 11 positions matching TRBD2. The germline CDR1 and CDR2 sequences are SGHVS and FNYEAQ. V shed 2 bases, J shed 5 bases, and the junction held 13 bases outside the gene matches. CDR3 length: 18 amino acids. For the CDR3, the DNA is TGTGCCAGCAGCTTACCTACTAGCGGGAGATTCGAGGTGGAGACCCAGTACTTC. Translation gives CASSLPTSGRFEVETQYF. Looking up the rest from reference TRBV7-6 and TRBJ2-5 gives the full variable domain: GAGVSQSPRYKVTKRGQDVALRCDPISGHVSLYWYRQALGQGPEFLTYFNYEAQQDKSGLPNDRFSAERPEGSISTLTIQRTEQRDSAMYRCASSLPTSGRFEVETQYFGPGTRLLVL.

This rearrangement joins TRBV2 to TRBJ1-4; TRBD1 matches at 10 bases. Germline V gene sequence: CDR1 SNHLY, CDR2 FYNNEI. This CDR3 has 13 residues. V lost 8 bases and J lost 6; bases outside the gene matches: 3. The CDR3, as DNA: TGTGCCAGCGGGACAGGGGTTTATGAAAAACTGTTTTTT. Its translation is CASGTGVYEKLFF.

The chain uses TRBV5-6 and TRBJ2-1, with TRBD1 as a possible D gene (5 bases). The CDR3 extends over 17 amino acids. Per the germline V gene, CDR1 is SGHDT and CDR2 is YYEEEE. V lost 0 bases and J lost 6, with 19 bases in between. CDR3 bases: TGTGCCAGCAGCTTGGTCTACAGGCTAGATGCCGTCAATGAGCAGTTCTTC. It is translated as CASSLVYRLDAVNEQFF.

The chain couples TRBV7-3 to TRBJ2-7; D call uncertain. V was cut by 5 bases and J by 0 bases, with 8 bases left in between. This CDR3 is 13 amino acids long. Germline CDR1 and CDR2: SGHTA and FQGTGA. Here the CDR3 DNA reads TGTGCCAGCAGCGGAGCCGGCTCCTACGAGCAGTACTTC. This codes for CASSGAGSYEQYF.

The rearrangement joins TRBV27 to TRBJ2-3; the match to TRBD2 covers 9 bases. The length of the CDR3 is 14 residues. V shed 2 bases and J 11 bases; nucleotides not matched to a gene: 8. Germline assignment: CDR1 MNHEY and CDR2 SMNVEV (reference sequence). The CDR3 protein is CASSLAGGAVEQYF. In DNA, the CDR3 is TGTGCCAGCAGTTTAGCGGGGGGGGCCGTGGAGCAGTATTTT.

This clone was detected only a few times. The rearrangement links TRBV11-3 to TRBJ2-7; tentative D call: TRBD2 (5 bases). Germline CDR1 and CDR2: SGHNT and YENEEA. Trimming stripped 1 base from V and 3 bases from J, with 13 bases between. This CDR3 region has 15 residues. As DNA, the CDR3 is TGTGCCAGCAGCTTAGGCCCTAGCCCCCTCTACGAGCAGTACTTC. Its protein is CASSLGPSPLYEQYF.